This T cell receptor beta chain is drawn from a study of human T cells and chemical hapten exposure. Study outcomes and limitations: Expanded TCR sets contained significantly more large CDR3 similarity clusters than controls.

Regarding this clonotype: Its antigen is still unknown.

The CDR3 length is 11 residues. Germline V gives CDR1 DFQATT, CDR2 SNEGSKA (reference sequence). V was cut by 5 bases and J by 6 bases, with 11 bases left in between. Using its own MiXCR run on the RACE reads, TCRdb lists one record per CDR3 protein. The data hold about 82,000 distinct CDR3 sequences, with around 9.3% observed a single time. Time point described: patch test 2, 6 weeks after DPC sensitization. Treatment defined: therapeutic diphenylcyclopropenone sensitization with weekly scalp DPC. The receptor was isolated from a woman in her forties or fifties with alopecia areata. Some clones in this sample may be carry-over from other donors' samples. Specimen: whole blood, collected in connection with sensitization to the hapten diphenylcyclopropenone (DPC). This chain connects TRBV20-1 to TRBJ2-7, with D perhaps TRBD2 (6 bases). CDR3 DNA: TGCAGTGCTTACCGGGGAGGCGAGCAGTACTTC. Its protein product is CSAYRGGEQYF.